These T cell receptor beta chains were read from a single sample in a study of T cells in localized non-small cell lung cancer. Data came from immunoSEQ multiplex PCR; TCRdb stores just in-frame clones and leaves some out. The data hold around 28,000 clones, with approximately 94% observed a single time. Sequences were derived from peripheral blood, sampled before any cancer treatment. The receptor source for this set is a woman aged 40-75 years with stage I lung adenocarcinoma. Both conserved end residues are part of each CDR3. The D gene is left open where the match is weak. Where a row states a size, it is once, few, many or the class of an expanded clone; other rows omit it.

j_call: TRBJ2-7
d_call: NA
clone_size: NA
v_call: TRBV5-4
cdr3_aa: CASSFQGAYYEQYF
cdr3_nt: TGTGCCAGCAGCTTCCAGGGAGCTTACTACGAGCAGTACTTC

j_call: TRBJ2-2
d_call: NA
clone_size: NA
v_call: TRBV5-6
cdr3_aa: CASSWAGTRGNTGELFF
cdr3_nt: TGTGCCAGCAGCTGGGCTGGAACCAGGGGGAACACCGGGGAGCTGTTTTTT

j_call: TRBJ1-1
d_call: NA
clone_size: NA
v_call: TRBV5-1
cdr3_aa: CASSLMGRGTEAFF
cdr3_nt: TGCGCCAGCAGCTTGATGGGGCGTGGCACTGAAGCTTTCTTT

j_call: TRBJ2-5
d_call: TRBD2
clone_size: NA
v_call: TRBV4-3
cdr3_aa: CASSQDFTAGRKRGTQYF
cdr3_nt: TGCGCCAGCAGCCAAGATTTTACAGCGGGGCGAAAGAGGGGGACCCAGTACTTC

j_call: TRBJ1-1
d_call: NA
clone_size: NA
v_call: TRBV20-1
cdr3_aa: CSARAAPEAFF
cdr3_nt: TGCAGTGCTAGAGCCGCCCCGGAAGCTTTCTTT

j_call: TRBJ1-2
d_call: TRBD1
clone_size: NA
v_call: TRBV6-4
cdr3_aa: CASKDTGGGRGYTF
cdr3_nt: TGTGCCAGCAAAGATACAGGGGGAGGAAGAGGCTACACCTTC

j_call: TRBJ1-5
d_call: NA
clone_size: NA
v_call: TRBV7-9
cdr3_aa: CASSLQGNQPQHF
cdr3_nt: TGTGCCAGCAGCTTACAGGGGAATCAGCCCCAGCATTTT

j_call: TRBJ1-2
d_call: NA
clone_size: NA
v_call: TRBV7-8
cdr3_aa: CASSLAGSIGRGYTF
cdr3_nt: TGTGCCAGCAGCTTAGCTGGATCCATCGGGAGAGGCTACACCTTC

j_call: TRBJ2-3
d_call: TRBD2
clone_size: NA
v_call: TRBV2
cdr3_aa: CASRETSGSVDTQYF
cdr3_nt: TGTGCCAGCAGGGAGACTAGCGGGAGTGTTGACACGCAGTATTTT

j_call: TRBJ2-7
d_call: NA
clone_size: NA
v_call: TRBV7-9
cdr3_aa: CASSLGTYEQYF
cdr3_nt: TGTGCCAGCAGCTTAGGGACCTACGAGCAGTACTTC

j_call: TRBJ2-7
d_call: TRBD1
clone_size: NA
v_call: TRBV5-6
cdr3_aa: CASSLSGTGVEQYF
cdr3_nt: TGTGCCAGCAGCTTGTCCGGGACAGGGGTCGAGCAGTACTTC

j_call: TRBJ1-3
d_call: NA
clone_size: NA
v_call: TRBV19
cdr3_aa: CASSITRPGNTIYF
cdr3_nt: TGTGCCAGTAGTATTACCAGGCCTGGAAACACCATATATTTT

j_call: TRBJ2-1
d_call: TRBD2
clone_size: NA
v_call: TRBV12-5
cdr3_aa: CASGPPTGLDNEQFF
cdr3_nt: TGTGCTAGTGGACCCCCGACCGGACTAGATAATGAGCAGTTCTTC

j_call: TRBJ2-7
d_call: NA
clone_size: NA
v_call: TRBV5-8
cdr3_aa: CASSQGQLYEQYF
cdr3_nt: TGTGCCAGCAGCCAAGGACAGCTATACGAGCAGTACTTC

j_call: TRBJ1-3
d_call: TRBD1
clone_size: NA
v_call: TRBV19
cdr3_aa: CASSPQGATSGNTIYF
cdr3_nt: TGTGCCAGTAGTCCCCAGGGGGCAACCTCTGGAAACACCATATATTTT

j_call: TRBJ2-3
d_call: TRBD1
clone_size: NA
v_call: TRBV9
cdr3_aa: CASTKEGQGGMDTQYF
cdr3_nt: TGTGCCAGCACCAAAGAAGGACAGGGGGGCATGGATACGCAGTATTTT

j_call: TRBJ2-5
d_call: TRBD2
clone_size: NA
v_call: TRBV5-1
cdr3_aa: CASSLAGGETQYF
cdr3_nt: TGCGCCAGCAGCTTGGCCGGGGGGGAGACCCAGTACTTC

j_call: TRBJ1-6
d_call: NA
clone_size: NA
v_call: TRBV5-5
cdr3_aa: CASSKRGEPLHF
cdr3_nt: TGTGCCAGCAGCAAGAGGGGTGAACCCCTCCACTTT

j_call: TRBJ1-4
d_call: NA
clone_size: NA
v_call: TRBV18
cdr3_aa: CASSLSTSDEKLFF
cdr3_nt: TGTGCCAGCTCACTTAGCACGTCTGATGAAAAACTGTTTTTT

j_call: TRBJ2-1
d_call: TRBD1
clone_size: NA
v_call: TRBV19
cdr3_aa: CASSRTGTGLYNEQFF
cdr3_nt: TGTGCCAGTAGTAGGACCGGGACAGGGCTCTACAATGAGCAGTTCTTC

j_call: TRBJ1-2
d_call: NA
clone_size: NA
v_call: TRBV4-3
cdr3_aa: CASSQDTRYGYTF
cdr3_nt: TGCGCCAGCAGCCAAGATACTCGGTATGGCTACACCTTC

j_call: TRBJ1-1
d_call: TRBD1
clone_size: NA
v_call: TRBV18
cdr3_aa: CASSPTGGNTEAFF
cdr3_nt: TGTGCCAGCTCACCGACAGGGGGGAACACTGAAGCTTTCTTT

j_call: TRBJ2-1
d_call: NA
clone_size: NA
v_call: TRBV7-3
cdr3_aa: CASSSGPYYNEQFF
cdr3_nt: TGTGCCAGCAGCTCGGGACCATACTACAATGAGCAGTTCTTC

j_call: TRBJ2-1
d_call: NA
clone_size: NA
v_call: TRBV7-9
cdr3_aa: CASSLLNEQFF
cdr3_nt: TGTGCCAGCAGCCTCTTGAATGAGCAGTTCTTC

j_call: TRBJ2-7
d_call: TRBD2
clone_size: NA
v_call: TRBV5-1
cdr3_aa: CASSLIGGTRGDEQYF
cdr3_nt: TGCGCCAGCAGCTTGATAGGCGGGACTCGGGGGGACGAGCAGTACTTC

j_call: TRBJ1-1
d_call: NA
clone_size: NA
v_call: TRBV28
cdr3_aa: CASSLRGASAFF
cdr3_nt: TGTGCCAGCAGTTTAAGGGGGGCTTCGGCTTTCTTT

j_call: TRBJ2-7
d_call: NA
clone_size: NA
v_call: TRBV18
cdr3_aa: CASSRANYEQYF
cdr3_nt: TGTGCCAGCTCACGAGCTAACTACGAGCAGTACTTC

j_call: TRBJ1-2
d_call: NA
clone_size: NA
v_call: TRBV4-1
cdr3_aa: CASSQVYFSAGIYGYTF
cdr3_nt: TGCGCCAGCAGCCAAGTTTACTTCAGTGCAGGGATCTATGGCTACACCTTC

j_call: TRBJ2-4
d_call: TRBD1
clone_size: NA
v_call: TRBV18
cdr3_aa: CASSLGQALAKNIQYF
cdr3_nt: TGTGCCAGCTCACTTGGACAGGCACTAGCCAAAAACATTCAGTACTTC

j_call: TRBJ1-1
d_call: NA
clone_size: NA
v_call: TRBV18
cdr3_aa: CASSPTSREAFF
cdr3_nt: TGTGCCAGCTCACCGACCTCCCGAGAAGCTTTCTTT

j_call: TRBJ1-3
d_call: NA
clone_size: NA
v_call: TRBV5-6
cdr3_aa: CASSLGQENTIYF
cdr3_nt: TGTGCCAGCAGCTTGGGACAGGAAAACACCATATATTTT

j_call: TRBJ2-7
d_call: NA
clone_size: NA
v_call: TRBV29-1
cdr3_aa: CSVEDPGFSYEQYF
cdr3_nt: TGCAGCGTTGAAGATCCGGGCTTCTCCTACGAGCAGTACTTC

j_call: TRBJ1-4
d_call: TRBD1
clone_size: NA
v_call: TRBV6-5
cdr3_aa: CASSQTSGQSEKLFF
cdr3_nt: TGTGCCAGCAGCCAGACGTCGGGACAGAGTGAAAAACTGTTTTTT

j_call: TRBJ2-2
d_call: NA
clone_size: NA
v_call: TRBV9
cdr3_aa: CASSPLWADGELFF
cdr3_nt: TGTGCCAGCAGCCCCTTGTGGGCTGACGGGGAGCTGTTTTTT

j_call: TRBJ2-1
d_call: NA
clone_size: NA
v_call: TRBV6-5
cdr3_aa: CASSRQELDEQFF
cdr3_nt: TGTGCCAGCAGTCGACAGGAGTTGGATGAGCAGTTCTTC

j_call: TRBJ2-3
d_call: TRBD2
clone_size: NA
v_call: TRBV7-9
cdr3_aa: CASSAMLAVRTDTQYF
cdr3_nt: TGTGCCAGCAGTGCCATGCTAGCGGTCCGCACAGATACGCAGTATTTT

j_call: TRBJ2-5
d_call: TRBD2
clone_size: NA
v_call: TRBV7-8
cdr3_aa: CASSTVAGGKYF
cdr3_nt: TGTGCCAGCAGCACCGTGGCGGGGGGAAAGTACTTC

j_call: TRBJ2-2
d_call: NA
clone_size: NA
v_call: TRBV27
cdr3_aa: CASSLSRLTGELFF
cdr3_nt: TGTGCCAGCAGTTTGTCAAGGCTCACCGGGGAGCTGTTTTTT

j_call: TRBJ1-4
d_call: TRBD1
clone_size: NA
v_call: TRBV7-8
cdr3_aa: CASRNRGGEKLFF
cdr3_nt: TGTGCCAGCAGAAACAGGGGAGGTGAAAAACTGTTTTTT

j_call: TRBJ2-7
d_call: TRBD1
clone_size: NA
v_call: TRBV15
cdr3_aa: CATSRPGTGTAYEQYF
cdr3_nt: TGTGCCACCAGCAGACCCGGGACAGGGACGGCTTACGAGCAGTACTTC

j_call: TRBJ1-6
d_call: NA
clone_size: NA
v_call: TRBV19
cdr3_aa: CASSTGGLSLGSPLHF
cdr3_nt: TGTGCCAGTAGTACGGGGGGTCTCTCTCTAGGTTCACCCCTCCACTTT

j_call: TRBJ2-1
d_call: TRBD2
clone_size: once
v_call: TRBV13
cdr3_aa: CASSPERGNEQFF
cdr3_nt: TGTGCCAGCAGTCCCGAGCGGGGCAATGAGCAGTTCTTC

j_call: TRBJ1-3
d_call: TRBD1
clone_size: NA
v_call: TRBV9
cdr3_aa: CASSPGQESSGNTIYF
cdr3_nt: TGTGCCAGCAGCCCGGGACAGGAGAGCTCTGGAAACACCATATATTTT

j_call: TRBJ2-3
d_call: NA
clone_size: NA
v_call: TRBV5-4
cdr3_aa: CASTVRDTQYF
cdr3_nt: TGTGCCAGCACCGTCAGGGATACGCAGTATTTT

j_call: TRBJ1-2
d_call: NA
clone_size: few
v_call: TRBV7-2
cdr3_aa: CASSFFHSGNYGYTF
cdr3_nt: TGTGCCAGCAGCTTTTTTCACAGCGGGAACTATGGCTACACCTTC

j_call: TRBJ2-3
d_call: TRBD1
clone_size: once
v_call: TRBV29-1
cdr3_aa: CSVVRQGFTDTQYF
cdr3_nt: TGCAGCGTTGTACGACAGGGGTTCACAGATACGCAGTATTTT

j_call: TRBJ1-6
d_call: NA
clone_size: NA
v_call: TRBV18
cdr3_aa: CASSPLPGTGNSPLHF
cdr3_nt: TGTGCCAGCTCACCACTCCCGGGGACCGGAAACTCACCCCTCCACTTT

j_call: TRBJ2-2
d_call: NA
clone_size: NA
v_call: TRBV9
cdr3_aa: CASSGRQVTNTGELFF
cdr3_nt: TGTGCCAGCAGCGGGAGACAGGTGACGAACACCGGGGAGCTGTTTTTT

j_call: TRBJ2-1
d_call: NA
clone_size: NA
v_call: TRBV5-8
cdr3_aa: CASSLAVGVFSYNEQFF
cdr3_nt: TGTGCCAGCAGCTTGGCCGTAGGGGTTTTCTCCTACAATGAGCAGTTCTTC

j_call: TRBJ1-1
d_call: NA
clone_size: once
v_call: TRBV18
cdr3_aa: CASSPQGPKSGSEAFF
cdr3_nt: TGTGCCAGCTCACCGCAGGGGCCAAAAAGTGGCTCTGAAGCTTTCTTT